This passage covers 32 T cell receptor beta chains from one sample sequenced in a study of blood T cell repertoires in COVID-19. Data came from immunoSEQ multiplex PCR; TCRdb stores just in-frame clones and leaves some out. Among some 700,000 clones listed, 70% to 90% were seen once. The source material was peripheral blood. These receptors were obtained from a woman in her late teens or twenties with acute or convalescent COVID-19.

V gene TRBV29-1 combines with J gene TRBJ1-1; TRBD1 is a possible D gene (5 bases). Germline V gives CDR1 SQVTM, CDR2 ANQGSEA. With 2 bases removed from V and 1 base from J, the gap between germline ends came to 8 bases. The CDR3 runs to 13 residues. CDR3 DNA sequence: TGCAGCGTTGAATTACAGGCGAACACTGAAGCTTTCTTT. Translation gives CSVELQANTEAFF.

This chain connects TRBV19 to TRBJ2-2, with 7 bases fitting TRBD2. The CDR3 has 15 residues. The germline gives CDR1 LNHDA, CDR2 SQIVND (reference sequence). With 2 bases clipped from V and 4 bases from J, the junction kept 4 bases outside the gene matches. The DNA for the CDR3 is TGTGCCAGTAGTATACCTAGCGGTGGCACCGGGGAGCTGTTTTTT. It encodes CASSIPSGGTGELFF. Variable domain in full (rest from reference TRBV19 and TRBJ2-2): DGGITQSPKYLFRKEGQNVTLSCEQNLNHDAMYWYRQDPGQGLRLIYYSQIVNDFQKGDIAEGYSVSREKKESFPLTVTSAQKNPTAFYLCASSIPSGGTGELFFGEGSRLTVL.

V is TRBV29-1 and J is TRBJ1-5, with D possibly TRBD1 on 5 matching bases. The CDR3 is 13 amino acids. The V and J ends lost 4 bases and 5 bases respectively, with 12 bases between them. Germline assignment: CDR1 SQVTM and CDR2 ANQGSEA. The CDR3 reads CSVVWGQDQPQHF. The DNA of the CDR3 is TGCAGCGTTGTATGGGGCCAAGATCAGCCCCAGCATTTT. Variable domain in full (rest from reference TRBV29-1 and TRBJ1-5): SAVISQKPSRDICQRGTSLTIQCQVDSQVTMMFWYRQQPGQSLTLIATANQGSEATYESGFVIDKFPISRPNLTFSTLTVSNMSPEDSSIYLCSVVWGQDQPQHFGDGTRLSIL.

The chain employs TRBV4-1 and TRBJ1-5; unclear D gene. The CDR3 totals 15 residues. CDR1 is MGHRA and CDR2 is YSYEKL in the germline V gene. The ends were cut back, 3 bases at V and 2 bases at J, with 11 bases in the middle. In DNA, the CDR3 is TGCGCCAGCAGCCAGGACTACAGACGCAATCAGCCCCAGCATTTT. It is translated as CASSQDYRRNQPQHF.

The chain carries TRBV5-6 and TRBJ1-5; D unclear. This CDR3 spans 10 amino acids. Germline V gene lookup returns CDR1 SGHDT and CDR2 YYEEEE. CDR3 coding DNA: TGTGCTTCGGGGTATCAGCCCCAGCATTTT. This encodes CASGYQPQHF.

The V gene is TRBV30, the J gene TRBJ1-2; 9 nucleotides align to TRBD1. J lost 3 bases, V lost 1 base, and 9 bases had no gene match. Germline V gene sequence: CDR1 GTSNPN, CDR2 SVGIG (reference sequence). The CDR3 is 16 amino acids. Here the CDR3 reads CAWSGDPGQGHYGYTF. CDR3 DNA: TGTGCCTGGAGTGGAGACCCGGGACAGGGTCACTATGGCTACACCTTC.

The V call is TRBV7-9, the J call TRBJ1-2; perhaps TRBD1 as D (6 bases). Trimming shortened V by 1 base and J by 2 bases, and 11 bases separated the two germline ends. This CDR3 has 15 amino acids. Looked up from germline, CDR1 is SEHNR and CDR2 is FQNEAQ (reference sequence). DNA for the CDR3: TGTGCCAGCAGCTTAGGCCAGGGGACCAACTATGGCTACACCTTC. It is translated as CASSLGQGTNYGYTF.

The V call is TRBV21-1, the J call TRBJ1-3; TRBD1, the table's D call, lacks a check against the DNA. TRBV21-1 corresponds to a pseudogene. The CDR3 extends over 14 amino acids. In DNA, the CDR3 is TGTGCCAGCAGCAGACGGACAGGGAGAAACACCATATATTTT. It encodes CASSRRTGRNTIYF.

V is TRBV5-1 and J is TRBJ2-5; maybe TRBD1 (5 bases). Germline loops: CDR1 SGHRS, CDR2 YFSETQ. This CDR3 is built from 15 residues. Trimming left V 1 base short and J 5 bases short, with 15 bases between. The CDR3 reads CASSLRGWSWETQYF. CDR3 sequence (DNA): TGCGCCAGCAGCTTGAGGGGTTGGTCGTGGGAGACCCAGTACTTC.

For this clone: Different DNA sequences within this sample yield the same CDR3. The rearrangement joins TRBV10-3 to TRBJ1-2; 9 bases align to TRBD1. This CDR3 spans 12 amino acids. The V gene end was trimmed by 4 bases and the J gene end by 7 bases; junction bases not matched to a gene: 1. Germline V lookup: CDR1 ENHRY, CDR2 SYGVKD. CDR3 in DNA: TGTGCCATCAGTGGGACAGGGGTTGGCTACACCTTC. This gives the protein CAISGTGVGYTF.

The chain combines TRBV19 with TRBJ1-1; perhaps TRBD1 as D (6 bases). Per germline, CDR1 LNHDA and CDR2 SQIVND (reference sequence). The CDR3 contains 15 residues. V was shortened by 5 bases and J by 0 bases, with 13 bases between the two germline ends. CDR3 in amino acids: CASSGWTAMNTEAFF. The CDR3 nucleotides are TGTGCCAGTAGTGGGTGGACAGCTATGAACACTGAAGCTTTCTTT.

J is TRBJ2-7 and V is TRBV10-3; 10 nucleotides match TRBD1. Looked up from germline, CDR1 is ENHRY and CDR2 is SYGVKD. V dropped 4 bases and J dropped 5; count of bases not matched to a gene: 8. The CDR3 is 15 amino acids. CDR3 in amino acids: CAISVRPGQGNEQYF. The CDR3 DNA reads TGTGCCATCAGTGTTCGGCCGGGACAGGGGAACGAGCAGTACTTC.

V gene TRBV5-1 combines with J gene TRBJ1-2; 7 bases align to TRBD1. CDR3 length: 13 residues. The V gene end was trimmed by 7 bases and the J gene end by 8 bases; junction bases not matched to a gene: 11. The V gene's germline CDR1 is SGHRS and CDR2 YFSETQ. The CDR3 region has the DNA TGCGCCAGCGGAACAGGGGAACTATGGGGCTACACCTTC. Encoded protein: CASGTGELWGYTF.

The J gene is TRBJ2-2, the V gene TRBV7-3; D gene ambiguous. Trimming left V 4 bases short and J 7 bases short, with 7 bases between. Germline V CDR1 and CDR2: SGHTA, FQGTGA. The CDR3 spans 12 residues. CDR3: CASSSRVGELFF. The CDR3 region has the DNA TGTGCCAGCAGCTCCCGGGTCGGGGAGCTGTTTTTT.

The V and J genes are TRBV10-3 and TRBJ2-5; possible D gene TRBD1, 5 bases. Between the trimmed V and J ends, which lost 2 bases and 1 base, there was a span of 5 bases. This CDR3 has 13 amino acids. Germline CDR1 is ENHRY and CDR2 is SYGVKD. Here the CDR3 DNA reads TGTGCCATCAGTGAGGGGGCCCAAGAGACCCAGTACTTC. Translating gives CAISEGAQETQYF.

This chain uses TRBV5-1 with TRBJ1-4, with 9 bases that match TRBD1. V gave up 1 base and J gave up 3 bases; unmatched junction bases: 7. Germline assignment: CDR1 SGHRS and CDR2 YFSETQ. The CDR3 length is 17 residues. The CDR3, as DNA: TGCGCCAGCAGCTTGTTGTTACAGGGGGCCTCTAATGAAAAACTGTTTTTT. This sequence encodes CASSLLLQGASNEKLFF.

On this clone: The junction and the germline gene differ at one end; a read error may be behind it. The chain links TRBV5-5 to TRBJ1-3; perhaps TRBD1 as D (5 bases). The CDR3 contains 15 residues. CDR1 and CDR2 from the germline V gene are SGHKS and YYEKEE (reference sequence). Written as DNA, the CDR3 is TGTGCTAGCAGGCGGGGCGATTACTCTGGAAACACCATATATTTT. Protein sequence: CASRRGDYSGNTIYF.

This clone was detected only once. This chain joins TRBV7-9 and TRBJ1-6; no firm D call. The V gene's germline CDR1 is SEHNR and CDR2 FQNEAQ (reference sequence). CDR3 length: 13 amino acids. Trimming took off 3 bases at V and 7 bases at J, with 7 bases between the two ends. The CDR3 bases are TGTGCCAGCAGCTTTTATGAGAATTCACCCCTCCACTTT. As protein: CASSFYENSPLHF.

This chain joins TRBV18 and TRBJ2-2; the D gene is possibly TRBD2 (5 bases). CDR3 length: 16 amino acids. CDR1 and CDR2 from the germline V gene are KGHSH and LQKENI. Trimming took off 3 bases at V and 7 bases at J, with 18 bases between the two ends. CDR3 in DNA: TGTGCCAGCTCACCGGAGGCAGGTCCTGAAGTCGGGGAGCTGTTTTTT. This sequence encodes CASSPEAGPEVGELFF. The whole variable domain, filled in from reference TRBV18 and TRBJ2-2, reads NAGVMQNPRHLVRRRGQEARLRCSPMKGHSHVYWYRQLPEEGLKFMVYLQKENIIDESGMPKERFSAEFPKEGPSILRIQQVVRGDSAAYFCASSPEAGPEVGELFFGEGSRLTVL.

As for this clone: The same CDR3 arises from other DNA sequences in this sample as well. The chain is built from TRBV6-5 and TRBJ1-1, with D possibly TRBD1 on 6 matching bases. CDR3 length: 12 residues. Between the trimmed V and J ends, which lost 8 bases and 3 bases, there was a span of 10 bases. Germline lookup yields CDR1 MNHEY and CDR2 SVGAGI. The CDR3 DNA reads TGTGCCAGCTCCTCAGGGGACACTGAAGCTTTCTTT. Translated, it gives CASSSGDTEAFF.

Concerning this clone: This sample also contains other DNA sequences that code for the same CDR3. V and J are TRBV6-5 and TRBJ2-2; D is ambiguous. The V gene's germline CDR1 is MNHEY and CDR2 SVGAGI. V gave up 0 bases and J gave up 1 base, with 6 bases separating them. The CDR3 contains 15 residues. CDR3 nucleotide sequence: TGTGCCAGCAGTTACTCGAGACAGAACACCGGGGAGCTGTTTTTT. Translation gives CASSYSRQNTGELFF.

The rearrangement links TRBV5-8 to TRBJ1-1; weak D call: TRBD1 (5 bases). In germline, CDR1 is SGHTS, CDR2 YDEGEE. The V gene lost 2 bases and the J gene lost 4 bases, with 15 bases spanning the gap. This CDR3 has 15 residues. CDR3 coding DNA: TGTGCCAGCAGCTTCTGGGGCAAAGGGATCACTGAAGCTTTCTTT. Encoded protein: CASSFWGKGITEAFF.

The chain has TRBV4-1 and TRBJ1-2, with D possibly TRBD1 on 6 matching bases. This CDR3 is built from 15 residues. V dropped 2 bases and J dropped 4 bases, with 14 bases sitting between them. The germline V gene encodes CDR1 MGHRA and CDR2 YSYEKL. The chain's CDR3 is CASSQQEDSSYGYTF. The CDR3, as DNA: TGCGCCAGCAGCCAACAGGAGGACAGTAGCTATGGCTACACCTTC.

J is TRBJ2-3 and V is TRBV18; D is possibly TRBD1 (6 bases). This CDR3 comprises 16 residues. In germline, CDR1 is KGHSH, CDR2 LQKENI. V was shortened by 3 bases and J by 2 bases, with 15 bases between the two germline ends. CDR3 region: CASSPTRTASTDTQYF. CDR3 sequence (DNA): TGTGCCAGCTCACCTACACGGACAGCCTCCACAGATACGCAGTATTTT.

V and J are TRBV6-4 and TRBJ1-1, with D perhaps matching TRBD1 (6 bases). V dropped 3 bases and J dropped 5 bases, with 16 bases sitting between them. CDR3 size: 15 residues. Germline CDR1 MRHNA, CDR2 SNTAGT. The chain's CDR3 is CASSESTGQGTEAFF. The CDR3, as DNA: TGTGCCAGCAGTGAAAGTACAGGGCAGGGGACTGAAGCTTTCTTT.

The rearrangement links TRBV27 to TRBJ2-1; D possibly corresponds to TRBD2 (5 bases). The CDR3 consists of 16 residues. V lost 5 bases and J lost 2, with 16 bases in between. Germline values: CDR1 MNHEY, CDR2 SMNVEV (reference sequence). The CDR3 DNA follows: TGTGCCAGCAGTGGTAGGTTCGGGGTCGCCTACAATGAGCAGTTCTTC. Amino acid sequence: CASSGRFGVAYNEQFF.

This chain uses TRBV5-1 with TRBJ2-5; D gene uncertain. Germline CDR1 and CDR2: SGHRS and YFSETQ. V dropped 5 bases and J dropped 3 bases, with 8 bases sitting between them. The CDR3 spans 12 residues. CDR3 sequence: CASRFREETQYF. The CDR3 nucleotides read TGCGCCAGCAGGTTTAGAGAAGAGACCCAGTACTTC. The entire variable domain, with the rest obtained from reference TRBV5-1 and TRBJ2-5, is as follows: KAGVTQTPRYLIKTRGQQVTLSCSPISGHRSVSWYQQTPGQGLQFLFEYFSETQRNKGNFPGRFSGRQFSNSRSEMNVSTLELGDSALYLCASRFREETQYFGPGTRLLVL.

In regard to this clone: This sample also contains other DNA sequences that code for the same CDR3. The chain employs TRBV7-9 and TRBJ1-1; 8 nucleotides line up with TRBD1. Germline lookup yields CDR1 SEHNR and CDR2 FQNEAQ (reference sequence). V trimming: 5 bases; J trimming: 1 base; junction bases outside the gene matches: 3. The CDR3 is 14 amino acids. The CDR3 DNA reads TGTGCCAGCAGCCTAGGGACAGGGAACACTGAAGCTTTCTTT. Protein sequence: CASSLGTGNTEAFF.

The chain joins TRBV6-2 or TRBV6-3 to TRBJ2-6; 7 nucleotides line up with TRBD1. Germline V gives CDR1 MNHEY, CDR2 SVGEGT. The CDR3 sequence is 17 residues long. Trimming cost V 6 bases and J 0 bases; bases outside gene matches: 8. The CDR3 reads CASRYRGSSSGANVLTF. As DNA, the CDR3 is TGTGCCAGCAGGTACAGGGGATCTAGCTCTGGGGCCAACGTCCTGACTTTC.

The DNA of the CDR3 is TGTGCCAGCGGGAGGGGGTCCACCGGGGAGCTGTTTTTT. It translates to CASGRGSTGELFF. The chain employs TRBV7-3 and TRBJ2-2; a weak D match, TRBD2 (7 bases). There are 13 residues in the CDR3. V lost 8 bases, J lost 4 bases, and 11 bases lay in between. Looked up from germline, CDR1 is SGHTA and CDR2 is FQGTGA.

The chain recombines TRBV5-1 with TRBJ1-1; a possible D gene is TRBD1 (5 bases). V was pared by 4 bases and J by 5 bases, with 21 bases between. Germline lookup yields CDR1 SGHRS and CDR2 YFSETQ. The CDR3 covers 16 residues. The CDR3 region is CASSPSLGRELTEAFF. DNA for the CDR3: TGCGCCAGCAGCCCCAGCTTGGGCAGGGAATTGACTGAAGCTTTCTTT.

This chain joins TRBV6-5 and TRBJ1-2; the match to TRBD1 covers 7 bases. The CDR3 consists of 14 residues. The germline V gene has CDR1 MNHEY and CDR2 SVGAGI. V lost 5 bases to trimming and J lost 5 bases; unmatched junction nucleotides: 8. CDR3 region: CASSRDRDGYGYTF. The CDR3 DNA is TGTGCCAGCAGTAGAGACAGGGATGGTTATGGCTACACCTTC.